These T cell receptor beta chains were read from a single sample in a study of blood T cells in healthy people across ages. TCRdb analysed the 5' RACE reads with MiXCR anew, one entry per CDR3 protein. The table lists about 690,000 distinct CDR3 sequences, around 43% of them singletons. The sample comprised blood. Receptors originate from an elderly man in good health. Each CDR3 is given with its conserved first and last residue. The order of the fields is clone size, D gene, CDR3 length, V gene, J gene, CDR3 protein, CDR3 DNA. A D gene is named only where the DNA matches it firmly. Rows give clone size only sometimes, using once, few, many, or a class for an expanded clone.

abundance: -; d_gene: TRBD2; len: 15; v_gene: TRBV6-5; j_gene: TRBJ2-7; CDR3aa: CASSYSTSGNYEQYF; CDR3nt: TGTGCCAGCAGTTACTCGACTAGCGGTAACTACGAGCAGTACTTC
abundance: -; d_gene: -; len: 17; v_gene: TRBV7-2; j_gene: TRBJ2-2; CDR3aa: CASSLRSNLGNTGELFF; CDR3nt: TGTGCCAGCAGCTTAAGATCGAATTTGGGGAACACCGGGGAGCTGTTTTTT
abundance: -; d_gene: TRBD2; len: 14; v_gene: TRBV20-1; j_gene: TRBJ2-3; CDR3aa: CSPTSGRWADTQYF; CDR3nt: TGCAGTCCTACTAGCGGGAGGTGGGCAGATACGCAGTATTTT
abundance: -; d_gene: TRBD1; len: 17; v_gene: TRBV7-2; j_gene: TRBJ2-3; CDR3aa: CASSRGYRGSSTDTQYF; CDR3nt: TGTGCCAGCAGCCGCGGGTACAGGGGAAGTAGCACAGATACGCAGTATTTT
abundance: -; d_gene: TRBD1; len: 16; v_gene: TRBV12-3/TRBV12-4; j_gene: TRBJ1-5; CDR3aa: CASSFSRDRGNQPQHF; CDR3nt: TGTGCCAGCAGTTTTAGTCGGGACAGGGGGAATCAGCCCCAGCATTTT
abundance: many; d_gene: TRBD1; len: 15; v_gene: TRBV12-3/TRBV12-4; j_gene: TRBJ2-1; CDR3aa: CASSPGTGYYNEQFF; CDR3nt: TGTGCCAGCAGCCCCGGGACAGGTTATTACAATGAGCAGTTCTTC
abundance: -; d_gene: TRBD2; len: 19; v_gene: TRBV14; j_gene: TRBJ2-5; CDR3aa: CASSQRIREEGWYQETQYF; CDR3nt: TGTGCCAGCAGCCAGAGGATCCGGGAGGAAGGGTGGTACCAAGAGACCCAGTACTTC
abundance: -; d_gene: TRBD2; len: 14; v_gene: TRBV20-1; j_gene: TRBJ2-7; CDR3aa: CSARVGASGYEQYF; CDR3nt: TGCAGTGCTAGAGTAGGGGCTAGCGGCTACGAGCAGTACTTC
abundance: few; d_gene: -; len: 14; v_gene: TRBV9; j_gene: TRBJ1-2; CDR3aa: CASRRDIANYGYTF; CDR3nt: TGTGCCAGCAGGAGGGACATAGCTAACTATGGCTACACCTTC
abundance: few; d_gene: TRBD1; len: 13; v_gene: TRBV7-8; j_gene: TRBJ1-2; CDR3aa: CASSLLTGWGYTF; CDR3nt: TGTGCCAGCAGCTTATTGACAGGGTGGGGCTACACCTTC
abundance: -; d_gene: -; len: 14; v_gene: TRBV5-1; j_gene: TRBJ2-2; CDR3aa: CASSLLAQPGELFF; CDR3nt: TGCGCCAGCAGCTTGCTAGCGCAACCCGGGGAGCTGTTTTTT
abundance: few; d_gene: TRBD1; len: 16; v_gene: TRBV9; j_gene: TRBJ1-2; CDR3aa: CASSPTQGDRVYGYTF; CDR3nt: TGTGCCAGCAGCCCCACCCAGGGGGACAGGGTCTATGGCTACACCTTC
abundance: many; d_gene: -; len: 13; v_gene: TRBV29-1; j_gene: TRBJ1-2; CDR3aa: CSVEEGVRAGYTF; CDR3nt: TGCAGCGTTGAAGAAGGAGTAAGGGCTGGCTACACCTTC
abundance: many; d_gene: -; len: 14; v_gene: TRBV4-3; j_gene: TRBJ2-3; CDR3aa: CASSRLASTDTQYF; CDR3nt: TGCGCCAGCAGCCGGCTAGCTAGCACAGATACGCAGTATTTT
abundance: few; d_gene: -; len: 16; v_gene: TRBV7-2; j_gene: TRBJ2-1; CDR3aa: CASSPIGSGPYNEQFF; CDR3nt: TGTGCCAGCAGCCCCATAGGGAGCGGGCCTTACAATGAGCAGTTCTTC
abundance: -; d_gene: TRBD1; len: 15; v_gene: TRBV6-4; j_gene: TRBJ2-1; CDR3aa: CASSLDRGAYNEQFF; CDR3nt: TGTGCCAGCAGTCTAGACAGGGGGGCCTACAATGAGCAGTTCTTC
abundance: -; d_gene: -; len: 14; v_gene: TRBV2; j_gene: TRBJ1-2; CDR3aa: CASKRGRNNYGYTF; CDR3nt: TGTGCCAGCAAACGTGGCCGGAATAACTATGGCTACACCTTC
abundance: -; d_gene: -; len: 14; v_gene: TRBV4-3; j_gene: TRBJ1-2; CDR3aa: CASSQEARSYGYTF; CDR3nt: TGCGCCAGCAGCCAAGAGGCCAGATCCTATGGCTACACCTTC
abundance: few; d_gene: TRBD2; len: 15; v_gene: TRBV5-1; j_gene: TRBJ2-1; CDR3aa: CASSLIPGGGYEQFF; CDR3nt: TGCGCCAGCAGCTTGATTCCCGGGGGGGGATATGAGCAGTTCTTC
abundance: many; d_gene: -; len: 21; v_gene: TRBV4-2; j_gene: TRBJ2-1; CDR3aa: CASSQDLAGGSSGSTYNEQFF; CDR3nt: TGTGCCAGCAGCCAAGATCTGGCAGGGGGGTCTAGCGGTAGCACCTACAATGAGCAGTTCTTC
abundance: -; d_gene: TRBD2; len: 15; v_gene: TRBV5-1; j_gene: TRBJ2-1; CDR3aa: CASKLRGGSYNEQFF; CDR3nt: TGCGCCAGCAAGCTACGGGGAGGGTCCTACAATGAGCAGTTCTTC
abundance: -; d_gene: -; len: 12; v_gene: TRBV7-2; j_gene: TRBJ2-7; CDR3aa: CASSKAGYEQYF; CDR3nt: TGTGCCAGCAGTAAAGCAGGCTACGAGCAGTACTTC
abundance: -; d_gene: TRBD1; len: 14; v_gene: TRBV11-3; j_gene: TRBJ2-7; CDR3aa: CASNRDRQYYEQYF; CDR3nt: TGTGCCAGTAACCGGGACAGGCAATACTACGAGCAGTACTTC
abundance: -; d_gene: -; len: 13; v_gene: TRBV20-1; j_gene: TRBJ2-5; CDR3aa: CSAPRDSGETQYF; CDR3nt: TGCAGTGCTCCACGGGATAGCGGCGAGACCCAGTACTTC
abundance: -; d_gene: -; len: 13; v_gene: TRBV7-9; j_gene: TRBJ2-2; CDR3aa: CASSPPTAGELFF; CDR3nt: TGTGCCAGCAGCCCCCCCACGGCCGGGGAGCTGTTTTTT
abundance: -; d_gene: -; len: 12; v_gene: TRBV6-4; j_gene: TRBJ2-1; CDR3aa: CASSTQGAEQFF; CDR3nt: TGTGCCAGCAGTACACAGGGAGCTGAGCAGTTCTTC
abundance: -; d_gene: -; len: 13; v_gene: TRBV6-2/TRBV6-3; j_gene: TRBJ1-5; CDR3aa: CASSKGEGQPQHF; CDR3nt: TGTGCCAGCAGCAAAGGGGAAGGACAGCCCCAGCATTTT
abundance: few; d_gene: -; len: 14; v_gene: TRBV9; j_gene: TRBJ2-3; CDR3aa: CASSVVTSTDTQYF; CDR3nt: TGTGCCAGCAGCGTAGTTACTAGCACAGATACGCAGTATTTT
abundance: many; d_gene: -; len: 11; v_gene: TRBV7-2; j_gene: TRBJ2-1; CDR3aa: CASSLAQTQFF; CDR3nt: TGTGCCAGCAGCTTAGCCCAGACCCAGTTCTTC
abundance: few; d_gene: -; len: 15; v_gene: TRBV24-1; j_gene: TRBJ2-2; CDR3aa: CATSDLQGRTGELFF; CDR3nt: TGTGCCACCAGTGATCTACAGGGGAGGACCGGGGAGCTGTTTTTT
abundance: -; d_gene: TRBD2; len: 16; v_gene: TRBV5-4; j_gene: TRBJ2-3; CDR3aa: CASSGGGTHSTDTQYF; CDR3nt: TGTGCCAGCAGCGGCGGGGGGACCCACAGCACAGATACGCAGTATTTT
abundance: -; d_gene: TRBD2; len: 15; v_gene: TRBV20-1; j_gene: TRBJ2-3; CDR3aa: CSAQPGLGGEDTQYF; CDR3nt: TGCAGTGCGCAACCGGGACTGGGAGGGGAAGATACGCAGTATTTT
abundance: few; d_gene: -; len: 17; v_gene: TRBV4-3; j_gene: TRBJ2-2; CDR3aa: CASSQDRSGRGAGELFF; CDR3nt: TGCGCCAGCAGCCAAGATCGATCTGGCAGGGGCGCCGGGGAGCTGTTTTTT
abundance: many; d_gene: TRBD1; len: 14; v_gene: TRBV29-1; j_gene: TRBJ1-2; CDR3aa: CSVPGTEPNYGYTF; CDR3nt: TGCAGCGTTCCAGGGACAGAGCCCAACTATGGCTACACCTTC
abundance: -; d_gene: TRBD1; len: 14; v_gene: TRBV7-9; j_gene: TRBJ2-1; CDR3aa: CASSSRQGVNEQFF; CDR3nt: TGTGCCAGCAGCTCCAGACAGGGAGTAAATGAGCAGTTCTTC
abundance: -; d_gene: -; len: 12; v_gene: TRBV29-1; j_gene: TRBJ2-7; CDR3aa: CNVGAGRSEQYF; CDR3nt: TGCAACGTGGGGGCCGGACGGTCCGAGCAGTACTTC
abundance: -; d_gene: -; len: 12; v_gene: TRBV5-5; j_gene: TRBJ2-7; CDR3aa: CASSRGQYEQYF; CDR3nt: TGTGCCAGCAGCAGAGGACAGTACGAGCAGTACTTC
abundance: -; d_gene: -; len: 13; v_gene: TRBV20-1; j_gene: TRBJ1-4; CDR3aa: CSARADSVEKLFF; CDR3nt: TGCAGTGCTAGAGCCGACAGCGTGGAAAAACTGTTTTTT
abundance: -; d_gene: -; len: 13; v_gene: TRBV7-2; j_gene: TRBJ2-5; CDR3aa: CASRPGLQGGQYF; CDR3nt: TGTGCCAGCAGACCCGGGCTTCAAGGAGGGCAGTACTTC
abundance: -; d_gene: -; len: 14; v_gene: TRBV5-1; j_gene: TRBJ2-7; CDR3aa: CASSSMGASYEQYF; CDR3nt: TGCGCCAGCAGCTCCATGGGAGCCTCCTACGAGCAGTACTTC
abundance: once; d_gene: TRBD2; len: 16; v_gene: TRBV12-3/TRBV12-4; j_gene: TRBJ2-3; CDR3aa: CASSRGTSGGADTQYF; CDR3nt: TGTGCCAGCAGCCGAGGGACTAGCGGGGGGGCAGATACGCAGTATTTT
abundance: -; d_gene: TRBD2; len: 16; v_gene: TRBV6-5; j_gene: TRBJ2-1; CDR3aa: CASYSSGRSFYNEQFF; CDR3nt: TGTGCCAGCTACTCTAGCGGTCGGAGCTTCTACAATGAGCAGTTCTTC
abundance: -; d_gene: -; len: 14; v_gene: TRBV29-1; j_gene: TRBJ1-2; CDR3aa: CSVAPGAGQNGYTF; CDR3nt: TGCAGCGTTGCGCCCGGGGCAGGCCAGAATGGCTACACCTTC
abundance: -; d_gene: -; len: 16; v_gene: TRBV7-2; j_gene: TRBJ1-5; CDR3aa: CASSLFGARDNQPQHF; CDR3nt: TGTGCCAGCAGCTTATTTGGGGCTAGAGACAATCAGCCCCAGCATTTT
abundance: many; d_gene: -; len: 14; v_gene: TRBV9; j_gene: TRBJ1-1; CDR3aa: CASSSRGVNTEAFF; CDR3nt: TGTGCCAGCAGCTCCCGGGGTGTGAACACTGAAGCTTTCTTT
abundance: once; d_gene: -; len: 13; v_gene: TRBV5-1; j_gene: TRBJ2-5; CDR3aa: CASSFSANNEQYF; CDR3nt: TGCGCCAGCAGCTTCTCTGCAAACAATGAGCAGTACTTC
abundance: few; d_gene: -; len: 13; v_gene: TRBV28; j_gene: TRBJ2-7; CDR3aa: CASERKSSYEQYF; CDR3nt: TGTGCCAGCGAAAGAAAGAGCTCCTACGAGCAGTACTTC
abundance: -; d_gene: -; len: 11; v_gene: TRBV18; j_gene: TRBJ1-1; CDR3aa: CASSSISEAFF; CDR3nt: TGTGCCAGCTCAAGTATCTCTGAAGCTTTCTTT
abundance: many; d_gene: -; len: 13; v_gene: TRBV9; j_gene: TRBJ1-2; CDR3aa: CASSLDSTGGYTF; CDR3nt: TGTGCCAGCAGCCTCGACAGTACGGGGGGCTACACCTTC
abundance: few; d_gene: -; len: 15; v_gene: TRBV12-5; j_gene: TRBJ2-3; CDR3aa: CASGLVPPYTDTQYF; CDR3nt: TGTGCTAGTGGTTTGGTACCTCCTTACACAGATACGCAGTATTTT
abundance: many; d_gene: TRBD1; len: 16; v_gene: TRBV7-2; j_gene: TRBJ2-5; CDR3aa: CASSLARDRVEKTQYF; CDR3nt: TGTGCCAGCAGCTTAGCGCGTGACAGGGTAGAAAAGACCCAGTACTTC
abundance: -; d_gene: -; len: 18; v_gene: TRBV4-3; j_gene: TRBJ1-1; CDR3aa: CASSQDRQGRYMNTEAFF; CDR3nt: TGCGCCAGCAGCCAAGATAGGCAGGGCCGATACATGAACACTGAAGCTTTCTTT
abundance: -; d_gene: TRBD1; len: 13; v_gene: TRBV20-1; j_gene: TRBJ1-5; CDR3aa: CSANDRGNQPQHF; CDR3nt: TGCAGTGCAAATGACAGGGGCAATCAGCCCCAGCATTTT